The entry below describes one T cell receptor (beta chain). Its target is not known. The V gene's germline CDR1 is SGHTA and CDR2 FQGTGA. CDR3 length: 15 residues. The trim removed 3 bases at V and 3 bases at J, leaving 4 bases unmatched. The data are from a study of a mutant IDH1 vaccine in newly diagnosed glioma. Study context: Across weeks 1, 3, 5, 7, 11, 15, 19 and 23, patients received a vaccination each time, eight in all. Vaccines were first given 4-6 weeks after radiotherapy alone, or with temozolomide cycles. Before enrollment, the patients had been treated with radiotherapy alone, temozolomide alone, or both together. Most of them had received both. Study-level findings and limits: Across multiple MHC alleles, approximately 93% of patients had vaccine-induced responses.

Clones were sequenced by immunoSEQ multiplex PCR, and TCRdb holds only the in-frame ones, with some missing. Here the sample spans 25,000 to 30,000 clones, 82% being singletons. Sample time point: week 23, last vaccination. The investigators gave 300 ug of mutant IDH1 20-mer peptide in each vaccine dose, together with topical imiquimod. V is TRBV7-3 and J is TRBJ2-2, with TRBD1 matching over 7 bases. This TCR came from a woman under 40 with glioma. The sequenced sample was PBMCs, obtained from a glioma patient whose treatment included an IDH1 peptide vaccine. Here the CDR3 DNA reads TGTGCCAGCAGCTTGGACAGGTCCTACACCGGGGAGCTGTTTTTT. Translation gives CASSLDRSYTGELFF.